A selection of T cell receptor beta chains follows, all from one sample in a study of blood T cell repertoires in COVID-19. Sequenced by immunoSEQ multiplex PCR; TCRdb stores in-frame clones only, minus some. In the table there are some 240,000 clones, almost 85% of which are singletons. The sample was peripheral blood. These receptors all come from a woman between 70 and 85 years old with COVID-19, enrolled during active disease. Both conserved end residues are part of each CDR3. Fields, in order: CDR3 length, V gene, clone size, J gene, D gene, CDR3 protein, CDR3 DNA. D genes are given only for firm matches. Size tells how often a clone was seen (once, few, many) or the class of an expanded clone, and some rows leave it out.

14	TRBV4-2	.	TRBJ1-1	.	CASSPDSGKPEAFF	TGTGCCAGCAGCCCAGATTCGGGGAAGCCTGAAGCTTTCTTT
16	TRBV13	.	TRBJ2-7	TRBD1	CASSGPMDRGPYEQYF	TGTGCCAGCAGCGGACCAATGGACAGGGGACCCTACGAGCAGTACTTC
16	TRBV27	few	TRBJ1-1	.	CASSLSGGDLNTEAFF	TGTGCCAGCAGTCTCTCGGGAGGGGATTTGAACACTGAAGCTTTCTTT
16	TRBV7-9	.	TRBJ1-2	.	CASSLGSHISGVGYTF	TGTGCCAGCAGCTTAGGGTCGCATATTTCGGGGGTCGGCTACACCTTC
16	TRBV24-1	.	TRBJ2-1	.	CATSGGVAESYNEQFF	TGTGCCACCAGTGGAGGGGTAGCGGAGTCCTACAATGAGCAGTTCTTC
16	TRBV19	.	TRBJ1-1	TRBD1	CASSMQGTGVWTEAFF	TGTGCCAGTAGTATGCAAGGGACAGGGGTTTGGACTGAAGCTTTCTTT
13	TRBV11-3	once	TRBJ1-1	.	CASSPLQNTEAFF	TGTGCCAGCAGCCCACTGCAGAACACTGAAGCTTTCTTT
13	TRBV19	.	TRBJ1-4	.	CASQDFGNEKLFF	TGTGCCAGTCAGGACTTTGGTAATGAAAAACTGTTTTTT
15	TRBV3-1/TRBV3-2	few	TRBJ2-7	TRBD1	CASSWAGTGGVEQYF	TGTGCCAGCAGTTGGGCCGGGACAGGGGGCGTAGAGCAGTACTTC
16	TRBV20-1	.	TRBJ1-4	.	CSASIQAGGFREKLFF	TGCAGTGCTAGTATCCAGGCTGGAGGGTTTCGCGAAAAACTGTTTTTT
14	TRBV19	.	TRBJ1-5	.	CASSMGARNQPQHF	TGTGCCAGTAGTATGGGGGCGCGCAATCAGCCCCAGCATTTT
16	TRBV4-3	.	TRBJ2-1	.	CASSQDTILSYNEQFF	TGCGCCAGCAGCCAAGATACTATCCTATCATACAATGAGCAGTTCTTC
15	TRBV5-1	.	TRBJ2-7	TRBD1	CASRRGTAGSYEQYF	TGCGCCAGCAGGCGTGGGACAGCTGGGAGCTACGAGCAGTACTTC
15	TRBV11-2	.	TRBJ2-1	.	CASWGLADSYNEQFF	TGTGCCAGCTGGGGGCTGGCGGACTCCTACAATGAGCAGTTCTTC
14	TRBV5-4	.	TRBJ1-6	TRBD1	CASSWGTVNSPLHF	TGTGCCAGCAGCTGGGGGACAGTCAATTCACCCCTCCACTTT
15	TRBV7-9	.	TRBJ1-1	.	CASSSHFGEYAEAFF	TGTGCCAGCAGCTCCCATTTCGGGGAGTATGCTGAAGCTTTCTTT
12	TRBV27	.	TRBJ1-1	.	CASGRGVTEAFF	TGTGCCAGCGGACGGGGAGTCACTGAAGCTTTCTTT
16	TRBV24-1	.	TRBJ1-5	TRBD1	CATSDGTGYRDQPQHF	TGTGCCACCAGTGATGGGACAGGGTATCGGGATCAGCCCCAGCATTTT
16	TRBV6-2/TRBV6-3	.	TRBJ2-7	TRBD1	CASSFGQVIKTYEQYF	TGTGCCAGCAGTTTCGGACAGGTAATTAAAACCTACGAGCAGTACTTC
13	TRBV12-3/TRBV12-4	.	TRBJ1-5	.	CASSYHSNQPQHF	TGTGCCAGCAGCTACCATAGCAATCAGCCCCAGCATTTT
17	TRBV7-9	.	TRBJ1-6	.	CASSLAGLAHEASPLHF	TGTGCCAGCAGCTTAGCGGGACTTGCCCACGAGGCGTCACCCCTCCACTTT
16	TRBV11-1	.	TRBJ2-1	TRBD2	CASSRPRSGGANEQFF	TGTGCCAGCAGCCGTCCCCGGAGCGGGGGGGCCAATGAGCAGTTCTTC
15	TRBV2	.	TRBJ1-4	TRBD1	CASSLQGPASEKLFF	TGTGCCAGCAGTCTACAGGGGCCTGCAAGCGAAAAACTGTTTTTT
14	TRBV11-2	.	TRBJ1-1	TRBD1	CASSVQGATTEAFF	TGTGCCAGCAGCGTACAGGGGGCTACGACTGAAGCTTTCTTT
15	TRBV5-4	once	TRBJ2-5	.	CASSSRRPRGETQYF	TGTGCCAGCAGCTCCCGGAGGCCCCGAGGGGAGACCCAGTACTTC
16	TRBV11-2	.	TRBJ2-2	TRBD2	CASSFVLADVTGELFF	TGTGCCAGCAGCTTCGTACTAGCGGACGTCACCGGGGAGCTGTTTTTT
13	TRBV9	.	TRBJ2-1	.	CASSVREGDEQFF	TGTGCCAGCAGCGTCCGTGAGGGGGATGAGCAGTTCTTC
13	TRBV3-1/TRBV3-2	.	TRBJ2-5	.	CASSRGDVGTQYF	TGTGCCAGCAGCCGCGGGGATGTGGGGACCCAGTACTTC
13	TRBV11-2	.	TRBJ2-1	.	CASSLAGRDEQFF	TGTGCCAGCAGCTTAGCAGGTCGCGATGAGCAGTTCTTC
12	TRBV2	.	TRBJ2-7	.	CASISGNYEQYF	TGTGCCAGCATTAGCGGAAACTACGAGCAGTACTTC
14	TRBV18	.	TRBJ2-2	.	CASSIQGGTGELFF	TGTGCCAGCTCAATCCAGGGTGGTACCGGGGAGCTGTTTTTT
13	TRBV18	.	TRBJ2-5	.	CASSLAGAETQYF	TGTGCCAGCTCACTGGCGGGGGCTGAGACCCAGTACTTC
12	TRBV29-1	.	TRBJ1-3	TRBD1	CSIQGPGNTIYF	TGCAGCATACAGGGGCCGGGAAACACCATATATTTT
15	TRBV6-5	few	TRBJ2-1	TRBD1	CASSYSTGGSFEQFF	TGTGCCAGCAGTTACTCCACAGGGGGCAGTTTCGAGCAGTTCTTC
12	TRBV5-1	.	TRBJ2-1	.	CASSLDNNEQFF	TGCGCCAGCAGCTTGGATAACAATGAGCAGTTCTTC
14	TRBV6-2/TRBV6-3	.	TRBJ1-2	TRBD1	CASSLDRGRAGYTF	TGTGCCAGCAGCCTAGACAGGGGACGGGCCGGCTACACCTTC
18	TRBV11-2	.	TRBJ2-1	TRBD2	CASSLGRGGPKNYNEQFF	TGTGCCAGCAGCTTAGGGCGGGGGGGTCCAAAAAACTACAATGAGCAGTTCTTC
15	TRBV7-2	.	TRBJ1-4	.	CASSDKRGAREKLFF	TGTGCCAGCAGCGACAAACGGGGGGCGCGAGAAAAACTGTTTTTT
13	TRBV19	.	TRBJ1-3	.	CASGAGGGNTIYF	TGTGCCAGTGGAGCGGGGGGGGGAAACACCATATATTTT
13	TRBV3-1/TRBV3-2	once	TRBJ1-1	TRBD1	CASSRTGGADAFF	TGTGCCAGCAGCCGTACAGGGGGCGCGGATGCTTTCTTT
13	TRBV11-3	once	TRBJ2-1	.	CASSLTGFNEQFF	TGTGCCAGCAGTCTTACCGGGTTCAATGAGCAGTTCTTC
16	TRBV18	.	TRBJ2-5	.	CASSPGGTRNQETQYF	TGTGCCAGCTCTCCAGGGGGGACTAGAAACCAAGAGACCCAGTACTTC
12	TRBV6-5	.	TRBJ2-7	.	CASRSTGNEQYF	TGTGCCAGCAGGTCCACAGGGAACGAGCAGTACTTC
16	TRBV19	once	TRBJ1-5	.	CASSIYDGGYPQPQHF	TGTGCCAGTAGTATATATGACGGAGGGTATCCTCAGCCCCAGCATTTT
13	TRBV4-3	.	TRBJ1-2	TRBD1	CASSHDRGGGYTF	TGCGCCAGCAGCCATGACAGGGGTGGCGGCTACACCTTC
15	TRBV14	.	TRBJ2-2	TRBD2	CASSQAASGTGELFF	TGTGCCAGCAGCCAAGCAGCTAGCGGGACCGGGGAGCTGTTTTTT
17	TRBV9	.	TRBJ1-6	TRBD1	CASSVEPRDRTNSPLHF	TGTGCCAGCAGCGTAGAACCCCGGGACAGGACAAATTCACCCCTCCACTTT